Here is one T cell receptor beta chain with its context. This receptor's antigen is unknown. Per-nucleotide qualities are absent, and no much larger clonotype sits a single base away. The treatment or condition label corresponds to: preoperative locoregional IRX-2 cytokine immunotherapy. The samples were obtained from a phase Ib study that tested preoperative, locoregional IRX-2 cytokine immunotherapy meant to prime immune responses. The donors were early-stage breast cancer patients who were given IRX-2 prior to surgery. For CDR1 and CDR2, the germline V gene (reference sequence) lists SEHNR and FQNEAQ. The CDR3 covers 14 residues, taking in both the cysteine and the phenylalanine. Just CDR3 DNA is preserved here, 42 bases in frame from base 1. The trim is 2 bases for V and 7 bases for J, with a gap of 14 bases between the germline ends. This sample stems from a study of preoperative IRX-2 immunotherapy in early breast cancer (dated by TCRdb to the late 2010s).

The library was made by the immunoSEQ multiplex PCR assay. This immuneACCESS table, as held by TCRdb, lists in-frame sequences with V and J called but not all clones. Of the missing ones, under half trace to an unresolved V gene in checked studies; the others have no known cause. For this sample the table gives fewer than 30,000 clones, of which roughly 90% were detected only once. The ten largest make up 9.8% of the sample. Rearrangement joined TRBV7-9 to TRBJ1-1, and TRBD1 may be the D gene, going by 5 matching bases. The clonotype comes from a human donor with breast cancer. This material was collected from a patient treated with IRX-2 immunotherapy. The nucleotides are TGTGCCAGCAGCTTAATGGGGGGAGAAAATGAAGCTTTCTTT. Translation gives CASSLMGGENEAFF.